This T cell receptor (beta chain) stems from a study of cytomegalovirus exposure and HLA in healthy donors. The trim removed 5 bases at V and 6 bases at J, leaving 12 bases unmatched. Germline V lookup: CDR1 SQVTM, CDR2 ANQGSEA. The CDR3 spans 14 residues. The donors were healthy bone marrow donors. The study, taken as a whole, reports: The authors reported that TCR beta sequences could predict HLA-A and HLA-B alleles. These predictions were accurate for most subjects in the first cohort.

Researchers ran the PCR with 60 Vbeta and 13 Jbeta primers. TCRdb keeps only in-frame clones here, not all; method: immunoSEQ multiplex PCR. The data show some 150,000 clones, around 82% seen once. A word on this clone: The antigen remains unidentified.

Sequenced material: PBMCs. The clonotype comes from a woman in her 50s in good health and CMV-seropositive. The chain links TRBV29-1 to TRBJ1-2; 7 bases agree with TRBD1. The CDR3 DNA sequence: TGCAGCGTTAGGAAACAGGGGAAAGGAGATGGCTACACCTTC. It encodes CSVRKQGKGDGYTF.